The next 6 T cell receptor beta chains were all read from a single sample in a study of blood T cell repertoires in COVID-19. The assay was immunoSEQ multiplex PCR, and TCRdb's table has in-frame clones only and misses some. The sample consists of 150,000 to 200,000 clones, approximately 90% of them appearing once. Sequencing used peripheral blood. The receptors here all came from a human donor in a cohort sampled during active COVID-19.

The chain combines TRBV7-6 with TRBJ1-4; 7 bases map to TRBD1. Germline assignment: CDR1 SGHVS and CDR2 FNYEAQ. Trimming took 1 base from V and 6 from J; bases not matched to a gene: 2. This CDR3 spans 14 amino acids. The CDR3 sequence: CASSLVGTDEKLFF. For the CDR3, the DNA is TGTGCCAGCAGCTTAGTGGGGACAGATGAAAAACTGTTTTTT.

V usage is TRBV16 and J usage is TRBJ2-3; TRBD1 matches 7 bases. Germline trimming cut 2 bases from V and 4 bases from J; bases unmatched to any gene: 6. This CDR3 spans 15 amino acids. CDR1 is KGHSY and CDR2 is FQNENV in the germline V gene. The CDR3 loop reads CASSQTRTGADTQYF. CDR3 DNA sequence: TGTGCCAGCAGCCAAACGCGAACAGGGGCAGATACGCAGTATTTT.

The CDR3 loop reads CASSAGASGHYEQYF. CDR3 nucleotide sequence: TGTGCCAGCAGCGCAGGGGCTAGCGGACACTACGAGCAGTACTTC. The gene calls are TRBV9 and TRBJ2-7; D perhaps matches TRBD2 (7 bases). The CDR3 runs to 15 residues. Germline CDR1 is SGDLS and CDR2 is YYNGEE. Trimming shortened V by 3 bases and J by 3 bases, and 16 bases separated the two germline ends.

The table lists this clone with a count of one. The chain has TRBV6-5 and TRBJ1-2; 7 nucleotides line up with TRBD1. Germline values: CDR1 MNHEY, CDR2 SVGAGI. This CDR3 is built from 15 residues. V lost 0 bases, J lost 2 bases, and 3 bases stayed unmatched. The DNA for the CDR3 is TGTGCCAGCAGTTACTCACAGGGGACCAACTATGGCTACACCTTC. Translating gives CASSYSQGTNYGYTF.

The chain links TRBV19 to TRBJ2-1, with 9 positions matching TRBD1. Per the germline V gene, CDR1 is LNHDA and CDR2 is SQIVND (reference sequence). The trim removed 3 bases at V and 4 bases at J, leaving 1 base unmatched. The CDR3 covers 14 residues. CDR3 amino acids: CASSMGQGYNEQFF. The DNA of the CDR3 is TGTGCCAGTAGTATGGGACAGGGTTACAATGAGCAGTTCTTC.

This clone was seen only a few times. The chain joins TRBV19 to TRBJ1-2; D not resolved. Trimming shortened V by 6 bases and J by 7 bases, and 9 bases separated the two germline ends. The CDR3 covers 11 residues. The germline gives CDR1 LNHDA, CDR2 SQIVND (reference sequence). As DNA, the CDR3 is TGTGCCAGTAGGGCAGAGGGTGGCTACACCTTC. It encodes CASRAEGGYTF.